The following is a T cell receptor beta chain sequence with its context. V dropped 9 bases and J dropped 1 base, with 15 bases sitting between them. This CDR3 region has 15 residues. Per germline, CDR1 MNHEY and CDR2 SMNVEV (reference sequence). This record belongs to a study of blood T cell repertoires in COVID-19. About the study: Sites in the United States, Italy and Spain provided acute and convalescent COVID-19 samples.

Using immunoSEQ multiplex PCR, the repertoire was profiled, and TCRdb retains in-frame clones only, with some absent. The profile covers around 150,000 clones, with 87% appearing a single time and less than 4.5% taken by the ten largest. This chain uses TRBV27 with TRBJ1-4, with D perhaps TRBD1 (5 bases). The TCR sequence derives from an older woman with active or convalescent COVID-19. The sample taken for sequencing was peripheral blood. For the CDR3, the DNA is TGTGCCAGTTCGTGGGGGGGAGGAACTAATGAAAAACTGTTTTTT. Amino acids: CASSWGGGTNEKLFF.